Shown below are 21 T cell receptor beta chains from a single sample sequenced in a study of read filtering for tumor transcriptome and immune sequencing. This library used 300 to 450 ng RNA and molecular barcoded adaptors spanning alpha/delta and beta/gamma chains. TCRdb reanalysed the reads using MiXCR and keeps one entry per CDR3 protein. The table records over 45,000 distinct CDR3 sequences, 20% of them present only once. Specimen: a population of CD138-negative cells sorted from bone marrow. These receptors came from a donor older than 35 with multiple myeloma.

This clonotype was counted a few times. CDR3 in amino acids: CSARDMKGRGLETQYF. The CDR3 DNA sequence: TGCAGTGCTAGAGATATGAAGGGGCGAGGTTTAGAGACCCAGTACTTC. The chain carries TRBV20-1 and TRBJ2-5, with D possibly matching TRBD1 (5 bases). Germline lookup yields CDR1 DFQATT and CDR2 SNEGSKA (reference sequence). This CDR3 has 16 residues. V lost 0 bases to trimming and J lost 4 bases, with 18 bases between them.

This chain links TRBV7-2 with TRBJ1-2, with D unclear. The V gene lost 5 bases and the J gene lost 2 bases, with 12 bases spanning the gap. The germline gives CDR1 SGHTA, CDR2 FQGNSA. CDR3 length: 14 residues. The CDR3 protein is CASSPTTHNYGYTF. In DNA, the CDR3 is TGTGCCAGCAGCCCCACAACGCACAACTATGGCTACACCTTC.

This clonotype has a count of ten or more. The chain couples TRBV2 to TRBJ2-6; the match to TRBD1 covers 9 bases. The CDR3 is 16 residues long. After removal of 6 bases from V and 4 bases from J, the junction contained 7 bases not matched to a gene. Germline CDR1 SNHLY, CDR2 FYNNEI. The CDR3 is CASRGQGGFGANVLTF. CDR3 nucleotide sequence: TGTGCCAGCAGGGGACAGGGTGGGTTCGGGGCCAACGTCCTGACTTTC.

By share of the sample, this clonotype is medium-sized. V gene TRBV12-3 or TRBV12-4 combines with J gene TRBJ2-1, with 9 bases identical to TRBD1. J lost 8 bases, V lost 5 bases, and 7 bases had no gene match. CDR3 length equals 14 residues. The CDR3 loop reads CASSTGQGSDEQFF. DNA for the CDR3: TGTGCCAGCAGTACGGGACAGGGCAGCGATGAGCAGTTCTTC.

This clonotype was counted ten times or more. CDR3 amino acids: CASRDPGAGGTEAFF. The CDR3 coding sequence is TGTGCCAGCAGAGACCCGGGGGCAGGCGGGACTGAAGCTTTCTTT. J is TRBJ1-1 and V is TRBV2; D perhaps matches TRBD1 (6 bases). This CDR3 is built from 15 residues. The germline V gene encodes CDR1 SNHLY and CDR2 FYNNEI. V was pared by 6 bases and J by 5 bases, with 19 bases between.

This clonotype was recorded at least ten times. The chain links TRBV2 to TRBJ1-4, with a possible D match to TRBD1 (5 bases). Deletions cut 6 bases from V and 7 bases from J, with 15 bases between. The CDR3 is 14 amino acids. Germline V gene data show CDR1 as SNHLY and CDR2 as FYNNEI. The CDR3 DNA sequence: TGTGCCAGCAGGAGAGCGGAGGGGTTTGAAAAACTGTTTTTT. Translated, it gives CASRRAEGFEKLFF.

At least ten counts were recorded for this clonotype. The chain recombines TRBV20-1 with TRBJ2-1; D is possibly TRBD1 or TRBD2 (5 bases each). The CDR3 consists of 15 residues. CDR1 and CDR2 from the germline V gene are DFQATT and SNEGSKA (reference sequence). V was pared by 2 bases and J by 2 bases, with 13 bases between. The CDR3 sequence is CSARPIRGAYNEQFF. CDR3 sequence (DNA): TGCAGTGCTAGACCCATTAGAGGGGCCTACAATGAGCAGTTCTTC.

This clonotype came up many times. This rearrangement joins TRBV14 to TRBJ2-7, with 9 nucleotides matching TRBD1. J was trimmed by 2 bases and V by 4 bases; bases with no gene match: 6. The CDR3 is 15 residues long. CDR1 and CDR2 from the germline V gene are SGHDN and FVKESK. CDR3 sequence: CASSLGTGRAYEQYF. CDR3 in DNA: TGTGCCAGCAGCCTTGGGACAGGGAGGGCCTACGAGCAGTACTTC.

To note about this clonotype: Just one base apart from a much larger clone, this may be a read error. The rearrangement links TRBV7-2 to TRBJ2-7, with 12 nucleotides matching TRBD2. The germline CDR1 and CDR2 sequences are SGHTA and FQGNSA. This CDR3 has 16 residues. The CDR3 sequence is CASSSLGLAGSYEHYF. The DNA for the CDR3 is TGTGCCAGCAGCTCCCTGGGACTAGCGGGCTCCTACGAGCATTACTTC.

This clonotype was detected ten times or more. The chain recombines TRBV5-4 with TRBJ2-5; D uncertain. The germline CDR1 and CDR2 sequences are SGHNT and YYREEE (reference sequence). The CDR3 is 14 residues long. V lost 5 bases, J lost 1 base, and 12 bases lay in between. CDR3 residues: CASSSRHLQETQYF. In DNA, the CDR3 is TGTGCCAGCAGTTCCCGACACCTCCAAGAGACCCAGTACTTC. Based on the CDR3 plus reference TRBV5-4 and TRBJ2-5, the full variable domain is ETGVTQSPTHLIKTRGQQVTLRCSSQSGHNTVSWYQQALGQGPQFIFQYYREEENGRGNFPPRFSGLQFPNYSSELNVNALELDDSALYLCASSSRHLQETQYFGPGTRLLVL.

This clonotype was seen many times. V is TRBV11-2 and J is TRBJ2-3, with D unresolved. The V end was cut by 4 bases, the J end by 2 bases, with 16 bases between. The germline gives CDR1 SGHAT, CDR2 FQNNGV. The CDR3 consists of 16 residues. CDR3 sequence (DNA): TGTGCCAGCAGCTCTGGGTCGTATTTGGTCACAGATACGCAGTATTTT. Its translation: CASSSGSYLVTDTQYF.

This clonotype was seen ten or more times. This chain links TRBV28 with TRBJ2-5; the match to TRBD2 covers 10 bases. J lost 4 bases, V lost 4 bases, and 6 bases had no gene match. The length of the CDR3 is 15 residues. Germline loops: CDR1 MDHEN, CDR2 SYDVKM. CDR3 sequence: CASSWALAGVETQYF. CDR3 coding DNA: TGTGCCAGCAGTTGGGCGCTAGCGGGAGTAGAGACCCAGTACTTC.

At least ten counts were recorded for this clonotype. The chain is built from TRBV28 and TRBJ2-5; D is possibly TRBD2 (6 bases). Trimming pared 5 bases from V and 5 bases from J, leaving 21 bases between. This CDR3 is 16 amino acids long. The V gene's germline CDR1 is MDHEN and CDR2 SYDVKM. The DNA of the CDR3 is TGTGCCAGCAGTCCCGGGGGAGGCGGAGTGGACGAGACCCAGTACTTC. Protein: CASSPGGGGVDETQYF.

This sequence joins TRBV12-3 or TRBV12-4 and TRBJ1-2; TRBD1 is a possible D gene (5 bases). V lost 5 bases, J lost 8 bases, and 15 bases lay in between. The length of the CDR3 is 13 residues. This CDR3 reads CASSPSGVPGYTF. The CDR3 region has the DNA TGTGCCAGCAGTCCTTCGGGGGTACCGGGCTACACCTTC.

With respect to this clonotype: A read error may explain this, as a much larger clone is one base away. This chain links TRBV7-9 with TRBJ1-1, with a tentative D call TRBD1 (5 bases). Trimming cost V 4 bases and J 3 bases, with 15 bases left between them. This CDR3 comprises 15 residues. The germline gives CDR1 SEHNR, CDR2 FQNEAQ (reference sequence). CDR3 DNA: TGTGCCAGCAGCTCCCTCGTGGGGCTTTACACTGAAGCTTTCTTT. Protein: CASSSLVGLYTEAFF.

This clonotype came up many times. The rearrangement uses TRBV2 and TRBJ2-5, with TRBD2 matching over 10 bases. The J segment lost 5 bases and the V segment lost 6 bases, leaving 9 bases of the junction unmatched. The CDR3 contains 15 residues. Looked up from germline, CDR1 is SNHLY and CDR2 is FYNNEI. CDR3 protein: CASRVSGRASETQYF. The DNA for the CDR3 is TGTGCCAGCAGAGTCAGCGGGAGGGCCTCCGAGACCCAGTACTTC.

This clonotype has just one count. A much bigger clone sits one base away, suggesting this may be a read error. This chain uses TRBV2 with TRBJ2-5, with TRBD2 matching 12 bases. Germline V gives CDR1 SNHLY, CDR2 FYNNEI. This CDR3 spans 15 amino acids. This CDR3 reads CASRETSGRVETLYF. In nucleotides, the CDR3 is TGTGCCAGCAGGGAGACTAGCGGGAGAGTAGAGACCCTGTACTTC.

This clonotype was seen many times. The rearrangement joins TRBV2 to TRBJ2-3; D gene uncertain. Trimming stripped 4 bases from V and 6 bases from J, with 11 bases between. This CDR3 has 13 residues. Germline V gives CDR1 SNHLY, CDR2 FYNNEI. The CDR3, as DNA: TGTGCCAGCAGTGTGATGCCCCGGGATACGCAGTATTTT. This codes for CASSVMPRDTQYF.

This clonotype has ten or more counts. J is TRBJ2-3 and V is TRBV2; 7 bases align to TRBD2. The CDR3 is made up of 14 amino acids. In germline, CDR1 is SNHLY, CDR2 FYNNEI. V lost 6 bases to trimming and J lost 4 bases; unmatched junction nucleotides: 7. The CDR3 is CASRLSGTADTQYF. The CDR3 DNA reads TGTGCCAGCAGATTAAGCGGGACTGCAGATACGCAGTATTTT.

This clonotype was recorded many times. CDR3 DNA: TGTGCCAGTAGCCTACAGGGGTCCTTCTATGGCTACACCTTC. Protein sequence: CASSLQGSFYGYTF. V usage is TRBV19 and J usage is TRBJ1-2; 7 bases match TRBD1. J was trimmed by 4 bases and V by 6 bases; bases with no gene match: 8. Germline values: CDR1 LNHDA, CDR2 SQIVND (reference sequence). The CDR3 is 14 residues long.

The CDR3 reads CASSLGRDTGELFF. Here the CDR3 DNA reads TGTGCCAGCAGCCTGGGACGTGACACCGGGGAGCTGTTTTTT. This chain connects TRBV7-9 to TRBJ2-2; D is possibly TRBD1 or TRBD2 (5 bases each). The CDR3 is 14 residues long. V was clipped by 5 bases and J by 3 bases, with 10 bases between them. Germline values: CDR1 SEHNR, CDR2 FQNEAQ (reference sequence). The full variable domain, completed using reference TRBV7-9 and TRBJ2-2, is DTGVSQNPRHKITKRGQNVTFRCDPISEHNRLYWYRQTLGQGPEFLTYFQNEAQLEKSRLLSDRFSAERPKGSFSTLEIQRTEQGDSAMYLCASSLGRDTGELFFGEGSRLTVL.